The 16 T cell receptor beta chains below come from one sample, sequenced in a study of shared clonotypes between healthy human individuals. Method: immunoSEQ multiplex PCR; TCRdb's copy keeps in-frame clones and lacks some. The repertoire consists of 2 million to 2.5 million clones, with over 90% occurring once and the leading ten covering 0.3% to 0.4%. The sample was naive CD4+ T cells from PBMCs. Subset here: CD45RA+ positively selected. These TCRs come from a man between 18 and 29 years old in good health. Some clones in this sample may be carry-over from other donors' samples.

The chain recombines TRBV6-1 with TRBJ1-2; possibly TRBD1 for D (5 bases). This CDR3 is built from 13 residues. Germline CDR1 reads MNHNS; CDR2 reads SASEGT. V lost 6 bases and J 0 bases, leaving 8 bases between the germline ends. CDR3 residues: CASRDTTNYGYTF. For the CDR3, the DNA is TGTGCCAGCAGGGACACTACTAACTATGGCTACACCTTC.

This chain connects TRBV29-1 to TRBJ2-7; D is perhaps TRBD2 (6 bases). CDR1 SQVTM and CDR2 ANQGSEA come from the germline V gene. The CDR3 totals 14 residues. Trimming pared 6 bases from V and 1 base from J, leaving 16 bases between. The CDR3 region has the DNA TGCAGCGTCGCCGGCGGGCTAGCGTCCTACGAGCAGTACTTC. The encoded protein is CSVAGGLASYEQYF.

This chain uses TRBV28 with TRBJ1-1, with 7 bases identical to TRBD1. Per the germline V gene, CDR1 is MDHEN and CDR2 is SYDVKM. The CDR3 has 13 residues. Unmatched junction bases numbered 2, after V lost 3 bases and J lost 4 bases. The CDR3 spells CASSFRQGTEAFF. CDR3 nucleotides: TGTGCCAGCAGTTTCCGACAGGGCACTGAAGCTTTCTTT.

CDR3 region: CASSAGSHNEQFF. CDR3 bases: TGTGCCAGCAGTGCGGGATCACACAATGAGCAGTTCTTC. V usage is TRBV2 and J usage is TRBJ2-1, with D perhaps matching TRBD2 (5 bases). CDR1 and CDR2 (germline): SNHLY, FYNNEI. The CDR3 is made up of 13 amino acids. Trimming stripped 4 bases from V and 5 bases from J, with 9 bases between.

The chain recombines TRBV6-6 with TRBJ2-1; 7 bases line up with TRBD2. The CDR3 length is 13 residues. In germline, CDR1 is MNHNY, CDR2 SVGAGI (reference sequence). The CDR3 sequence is CARGGSMENEQFF. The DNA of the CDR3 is TGTGCTCGGGGCGGGAGTATGGAGAATGAGCAGTTCTTC.

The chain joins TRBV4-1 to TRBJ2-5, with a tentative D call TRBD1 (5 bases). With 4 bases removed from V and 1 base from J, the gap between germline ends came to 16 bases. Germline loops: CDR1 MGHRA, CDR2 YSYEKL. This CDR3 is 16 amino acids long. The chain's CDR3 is CASSRGSAEIQETQYF. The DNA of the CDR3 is TGCGCCAGCAGCCGGGGCTCGGCGGAGATCCAAGAGACCCAGTACTTC.

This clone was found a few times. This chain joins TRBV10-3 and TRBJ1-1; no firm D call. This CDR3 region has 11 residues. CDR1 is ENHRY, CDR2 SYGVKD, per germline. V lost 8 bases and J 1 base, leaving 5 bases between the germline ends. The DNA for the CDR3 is TGTGCCATCCGGGGGAACACTGAAGCTTTCTTT. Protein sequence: CAIRGNTEAFF.

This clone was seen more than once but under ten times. The CDR3 DNA reads TGCGCCAGCAGCTTGGGACTAGCGGGAAGGAATGAGCAGTTCTTC. Translation: CASSLGLAGRNEQFF. V gene TRBV5-1 combines with J gene TRBJ2-1, with TRBD2 identical over 11 bases. Trimming at V came to 0 bases and at J to 7 bases, leaving 3 bases not matched to a gene. The CDR3 contains 15 residues. Germline loops: CDR1 SGHRS, CDR2 YFSETQ.

The CDR3 loop reads CASSWNRGTEAFF. The CDR3 DNA reads as TGCGCCAGCAGCTGGAACAGGGGGACTGAAGCTTTCTTT. This chain links TRBV5-1 with TRBJ1-1, with TRBD1 matching over 8 bases. The CDR3 length is 13 residues. V trimming: 3 bases; J trimming: 5 bases; junction bases outside the gene matches: 3. Germline V CDR1 and CDR2: SGHRS, YFSETQ.

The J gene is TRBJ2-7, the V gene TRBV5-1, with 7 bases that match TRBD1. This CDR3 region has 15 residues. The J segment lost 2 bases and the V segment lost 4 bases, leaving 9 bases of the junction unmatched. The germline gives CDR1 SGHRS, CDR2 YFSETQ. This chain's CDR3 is CASSPNPGGPYEQYF. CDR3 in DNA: TGCGCCAGCAGCCCCAACCCAGGGGGTCCCTACGAGCAGTACTTC.

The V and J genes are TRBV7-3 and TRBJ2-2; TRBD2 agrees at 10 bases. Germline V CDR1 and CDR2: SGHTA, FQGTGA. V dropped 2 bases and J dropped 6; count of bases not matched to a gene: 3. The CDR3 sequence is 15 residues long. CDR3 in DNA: TGTGCCAGCAGCTTACTAGCGGGAGTAGCCGGGGAGCTGTTTTTT. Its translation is CASSLLAGVAGELFF.

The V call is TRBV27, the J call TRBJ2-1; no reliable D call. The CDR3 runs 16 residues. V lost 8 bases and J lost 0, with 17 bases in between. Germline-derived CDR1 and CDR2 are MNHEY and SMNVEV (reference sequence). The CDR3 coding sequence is TGTGCCAGCGCACCATTGGGGTCTGGCTCCTACAATGAGCAGTTCTTC. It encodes CASAPLGSGSYNEQFF.

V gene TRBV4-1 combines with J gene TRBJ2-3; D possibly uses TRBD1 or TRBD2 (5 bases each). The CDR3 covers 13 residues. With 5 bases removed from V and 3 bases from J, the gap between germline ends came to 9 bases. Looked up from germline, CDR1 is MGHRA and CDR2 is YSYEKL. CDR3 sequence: CASSTEGTDTQYF. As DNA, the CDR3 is TGCGCCAGCAGCACCGAGGGGACAGATACGCAGTATTTT.

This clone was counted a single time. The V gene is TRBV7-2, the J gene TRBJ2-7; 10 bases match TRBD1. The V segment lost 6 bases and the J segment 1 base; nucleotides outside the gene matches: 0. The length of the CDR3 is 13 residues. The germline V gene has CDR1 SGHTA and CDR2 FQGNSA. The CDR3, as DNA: TGTGCCAGCAGGGGACAGGGGTCCTACGAGCAGTACTTC. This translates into CASRGQGSYEQYF.

CDR3 nucleotide sequence: TGTGCCATCAGTGGCAGGGGCCCCTCGGGATCCTATAATTCACCCCTCCACTTT. It yields the protein CAISGRGPSGSYNSPLHF. V gene TRBV10-3 combines with J gene TRBJ1-6; possible D gene TRBD1, 6 bases. Germline assignment: CDR1 ENHRY and CDR2 SYGVKD. The CDR3 is 18 amino acids. Trimming removed 4 bases at V and 1 base at J, with 17 bases between.

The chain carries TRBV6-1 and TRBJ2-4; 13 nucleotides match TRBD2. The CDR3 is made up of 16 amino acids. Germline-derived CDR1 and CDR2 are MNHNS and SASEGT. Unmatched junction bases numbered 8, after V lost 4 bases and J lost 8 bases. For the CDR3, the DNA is TGTGCCAGCAGTGCGACTAGCGGGAGGCCCCCAGACATTCAGTACTTC. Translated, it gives CASSATSGRPPDIQYF.